This T cell receptor beta chain stems from a study of ipilimumab plus nivolumab after autologous stem cell transplantation. Libraries were prepared by immunoSEQ multiplex PCR; TCRdb keeps only in-frame clonotypes and omits some of them. The sample yields around 19,000 clones, approximately 85% seen once. The CDR3 has 17 amino acids. The V gene's germline CDR1 is SGHTA and CDR2 FQGNSA. V lost 6 bases to trimming and J lost 1 base; unmatched junction nucleotides: 15. The receptor was isolated from a male donor with diffuse large B-cell lymphoma. Sample: PBMCs, taken in a trial of ipilimumab plus nivolumab as post-transplant consolidation. The chain employs TRBV7-2 and TRBJ2-7; 7 bases fit TRBD2. DNA of the CDR3: TGTGCCAGCAGGAGAGACGGCTCGCGGGGGTTATCCTACGAGCAGTACTTC. Amino acids: CASRRDGSRGLSYEQYF.